The 24 T cell receptor beta chains given below trace back to one sample, sequenced in a study of response to subunit inactivated influenza vaccine. Via MiXCR, TCRdb re-called the RT-PCR reads, giving one row per CDR3 protein. The sample gives roughly 500,000 distinct CDR3 sequences, 25% of which show up once; 1.5% to 2% is in the top ten. Sequencing used CD4+ T cells sorted from PBMCs, obtained 4 to 6 days after vaccination. All receptors come from a middle-aged man who received an inactivated influenza vaccine.

This clonotype was found once. V usage is TRBV10-3 and J usage is TRBJ2-1; D may be TRBD2 (6 bases). The CDR3 totals 14 residues. The germline V and J ends were trimmed by 4 bases and 5 bases, with 12 bases remaining between them. Per germline, CDR1 ENHRY and CDR2 SYGVKD. This CDR3 is CAISAFGGNNEQFF. The CDR3 DNA reads as TGTGCCATCAGTGCTTTTGGGGGGAACAATGAGCAGTTCTTC.

V gene TRBV4-1 combines with J gene TRBJ1-2; D gene ambiguous. Looked up from germline, CDR1 is MGHRA and CDR2 is YSYEKL. The V and J ends lost 0 bases and 5 bases respectively, with 13 bases between them. The CDR3 spans 15 residues. This CDR3 reads CASSQELFNLYGYTF. The CDR3 nucleotides are TGCGCCAGCAGCCAAGAGCTTTTTAATCTGTATGGCTACACCTTC.

The genes are TRBV12-3 or TRBV12-4 and TRBJ1-5; 7 bases line up with TRBD1. The CDR3 covers 14 residues. V shed 5 bases, J shed 5 bases, and the junction held 6 bases outside the gene matches. The CDR3 nucleotides read TGTGCCAGCAGTGAAGCCAGGGGGGATCAGCCCCAGCATTTT. Translation: CASSEARGDQPQHF.

This clonotype showed up just a few times. CDR3 sequence reads: CASSSTGTGRNSPLHF. CDR3 bases: TGTGCCAGCAGTTCCACCGGGACAGGGCGTAATTCACCCCTCCACTTT. This sequence joins TRBV12-3 or TRBV12-4 and TRBJ1-6; 9 bases fit TRBD1. With V trimmed by 4 bases and J by 6 bases, 7 bases remained unmatched. The length of the CDR3 is 16 residues.

In this sample, this clonotype turned up many times. The rearrangement uses TRBV12-3 or TRBV12-4 and TRBJ2-3, with 7 bases identical to TRBD2. V lost 7 bases, J lost 6 bases, and 10 bases stayed unmatched. The CDR3 consists of 14 residues. This chain's CDR3 is CASNRLAVSDTQYF. CDR3 coding DNA: TGTGCCAGCAACCGACTAGCCGTCAGCGATACGCAGTATTTT.

V is TRBV7-9 and J is TRBJ2-2, with 8 bases identical to TRBD1. From germline, CDR1 is SEHNR and CDR2 FQNEAQ (reference sequence). Trimming at V came to 4 bases and at J to 6 bases, leaving 13 bases not matched to a gene. The CDR3 is 17 residues long. The CDR3 sequence: CASSSTQWDRSAGELFF. The CDR3 DNA sequence: TGTGCCAGCAGCTCAACCCAATGGGACAGGTCGGCCGGGGAGCTGTTTTTT.

J is TRBJ2-2 and V is TRBV5-8, with 7 bases matching TRBD2. Germline V gene lookup returns CDR1 SGHTS and CDR2 YDEGEE. The CDR3 is made up of 17 amino acids. V dropped 1 base and J dropped 6; count of bases not matched to a gene: 12. The CDR3 nucleotides read TGTGCCAGCAGCTTGCCCTTGGCGGGGGTCGGTGCCGGGGAGCTGTTTTTT. Translated: CASSLPLAGVGAGELFF.

The rearrangement uses TRBV11-2 and TRBJ1-2, with D unresolved. This CDR3 is built from 15 residues. Germline values: CDR1 SGHAT, CDR2 FQNNGV. V lost 2 bases, J lost 0 bases, and 10 bases lay in between. The CDR3 loop is CASSLSSEANYGYTF. CDR3 nucleotide sequence: TGTGCCAGCAGCTTAAGCTCAGAAGCTAACTATGGCTACACCTTC.

The chain combines TRBV20-1 with TRBJ1-5; tentative D call: TRBD1 (5 bases). Germline CDR1 reads DFQATT; CDR2 reads SNEGSKA (reference sequence). Trimming took off 6 bases at V and 1 base at J, with 10 bases between the two ends. The CDR3 loop spans 13 amino acids. The CDR3 loop reads CSAPEGSNQPQHF. The CDR3 coding sequence is TGCAGTGCCCCGGAGGGGAGCAATCAGCCCCAGCATTTT.

The V gene is TRBV28, the J gene TRBJ2-7; TRBD1 is a possible D gene (6 bases). Trimming left V 5 bases short and J 2 bases short, with 16 bases between. CDR3 length equals 15 residues. The germline CDR1 and CDR2 sequences are MDHEN and SYDVKM. This CDR3 reads CASSVQGLTAYEQYF. CDR3 DNA sequence: TGTGCCAGCAGTGTACAGGGCCTTACTGCCTACGAGCAGTACTTC.

This clonotype was observed once. The gene calls are TRBV20-1 and TRBJ2-7; 8 positions agree with TRBD2. CDR1 and CDR2 from the germline V gene are DFQATT and SNEGSKA (reference sequence). CDR3 length: 15 residues. Trimming removed 0 bases from V and 3 bases from J; junction bases left unmatched: 7. As DNA, the CDR3 is TGCAGTGCTAGAGATCTCGACGGGGGGGACTACGAGCAGTACTTC. It specifies CSARDLDGGDYEQYF.

The rearrangement links TRBV6-2 or TRBV6-3 to TRBJ1-4; 8 positions agree with TRBD1. The V gene end was trimmed by 2 bases and the J gene end by 3 bases; junction bases not matched to a gene: 17. CDR1 is MNHEY and CDR2 is SVGEGT in the germline V gene. This CDR3 is 20 amino acids long. CDR3 sequence: CASSYVETGDWLQANEKLFF. DNA of the CDR3: TGTGCCAGCAGTTACGTCGAGACAGGGGATTGGTTGCAAGCTAATGAAAAACTGTTTTTT.

This clonotype was seen ten or more times. J is TRBJ2-1 and V is TRBV7-2; 10 bases fit TRBD2. Trimming at V came to 2 bases and at J to 6 bases, leaving 1 base not matched to a gene. The CDR3 is 14 residues long. Germline V gives CDR1 SGHTA, CDR2 FQGNSA. The CDR3, as DNA: TGTGCCAGCAGCTTACTAGCGGGAGCCAATGAGCAGTTCTTC. Amino acid sequence: CASSLLAGANEQFF.

This clonotype has more than one count but fewer than ten. In nucleotides, the CDR3 is TGTGCCAGCCAACTAGGGGCGGGGAACACCGGGGAGCTGTTTTTT. Amino acid sequence: CASQLGAGNTGELFF. The J gene is TRBJ2-2, the V gene TRBV5-4; D is possibly TRBD1 or TRBD2 (5 bases each). Germline V gives CDR1 SGHNT, CDR2 YYREEE (reference sequence). Trimming took off 7 bases at V and 1 base at J, with 14 bases between the two ends. This CDR3 comprises 15 residues.

This clonotype was seen a few times. This chain uses TRBV29-1 with TRBJ1-2, with 11 bases aligning to TRBD1. J gave up 4 bases and V 4 bases, and 8 bases lay outside the gene matches. Germline V gives CDR1 SQVTM, CDR2 ANQGSEA. The CDR3 has 15 amino acids. The CDR3 coding sequence is TGCAGCGTTGGTCCGACCGGGACAGGGGGCTATGGCTACACCTTC. It is translated as CSVGPTGTGGYGYTF. Combining the CDR3 with reference TRBV29-1 and TRBJ1-2 gives the whole variable domain SAVISQKPSRDICQRGTSLTIQCQVDSQVTMMFWYRQQPGQSLTLIATANQGSEATYESGFVIDKFPISRPNLTFSTLTVSNMSPEDSSIYLCSVGPTGTGGYGYTFGSGTRLTVV.

The table lists this clonotype with a few counts. This sequence joins TRBV6-1 and TRBJ1-1, with D tentatively TRBD1 (6 bases). Germline V gives CDR1 MNHNS, CDR2 SASEGT. The CDR3 sequence is 14 residues long. Trimming shortened V by 4 bases and J by 3 bases, and 12 bases separated the two germline ends. The CDR3 DNA sequence: TGTGCCAGCAGTGTAAGGGGGTCGGACACTGAAGCTTTCTTT. Amino acid sequence: CASSVRGSDTEAFF.

The table lists this clonotype with many counts. The chain uses TRBV6-4 and TRBJ2-2; 15 bases agree with TRBD2. This CDR3 comprises 21 residues. The V segment lost 5 bases and the J segment 1 base; nucleotides outside the gene matches: 14. Looked up from germline, CDR1 is MRHNA and CDR2 is SNTAGT. The CDR3 spells CASSPPYWTSGRARNTGELFF. In nucleotides, the CDR3 is TGTGCCAGCAGTCCACCCTATTGGACTAGCGGGAGGGCCAGGAACACCGGGGAGCTGTTTTTT.

This clonotype was recorded a few times. The chain has TRBV20-1 and TRBJ1-2; the match to TRBD1 covers 8 bases. The length of the CDR3 is 11 residues. The germline gives CDR1 DFQATT, CDR2 SNEGSKA (reference sequence). V dropped 5 bases and J dropped 6; count of bases not matched to a gene: 2. The CDR3 bases are TGCAGTGCTCCGGGACAGGATGGCTACACCTTC. Translation gives CSAPGQDGYTF.

The gene calls are TRBV5-1 and TRBJ2-3; possible D gene TRBD1, 5 bases. The CDR3 totals 16 residues. Trimming shortened V by 0 bases and J by 4 bases, and 15 bases separated the two germline ends. Per germline, CDR1 SGHRS and CDR2 YFSETQ. Written as DNA, the CDR3 is TGCGCCAGCAGCTTGGCCTTAAGACAGTTCTCAGATACGCAGTATTTT. It encodes CASSLALRQFSDTQYF.

The J gene is TRBJ1-5, the V gene TRBV29-1; a possible D gene is TRBD1 (6 bases). The length of the CDR3 is 12 residues. V was trimmed by 4 bases and J by 9 bases, leaving 13 bases between them. The germline V gene has CDR1 SQVTM and CDR2 ANQGSEA. CDR3 region: CSVVEGGGPQHF. The DNA for the CDR3 is TGCAGCGTTGTTGAAGGGGGGGGGCCCCAGCATTTT.

This clonotype was picked up a small number of times. V gene TRBV6-5 combines with J gene TRBJ2-7; tentatively, D is TRBD2 (5 bases). The CDR3 consists of 13 residues. Trimming removed 0 bases at V and 7 bases at J, with 10 bases between. Germline V gives CDR1 MNHEY, CDR2 SVGAGI. The CDR3 here is CASSYSWVAEQYF. CDR3 in DNA: TGTGCCAGCAGTTACTCGTGGGTAGCGGAGCAGTACTTC.

The gene calls are TRBV7-2 and TRBJ2-7; D uncertain. CDR1 and CDR2 (germline): SGHTA, FQGNSA. V lost 5 bases, J lost 4 bases, and 21 bases lay in between. The CDR3 runs 16 residues. CDR3 protein: CASSEAPRKRTYEQYF. The CDR3 coding sequence is TGTGCCAGCAGCGAGGCCCCCCGAAAACGAACTTACGAGCAGTACTTC.

This rearrangement joins TRBV28 to TRBJ1-1; 9 bases are a match to TRBD1. Germline-derived CDR1 and CDR2 are MDHEN and SYDVKM. CDR3 length: 16 residues. Unmatched junction bases numbered 8, after V lost 6 bases and J lost 0 bases. The CDR3 nucleotides are TGTGCCAGCAGGTTACGGACAGGGGACTTGAACACTGAAGCTTTCTTT. The encoded protein is CASRLRTGDLNTEAFF.

The J gene is TRBJ2-6, the V gene TRBV11-2, with D possibly TRBD2 on 6 matching bases. Trimming took 5 bases from V and 0 from J, leaving 14 bases between them. Germline V lookup: CDR1 SGHAT, CDR2 FQNNGV. The CDR3 runs to 17 residues. The CDR3 here is CASSLPPGDSGANVLTF. The CDR3 nucleotides are TGTGCCAGCAGCCTCCCTCCGGGGGACTCTGGGGCCAACGTCCTGACTTTC. Using reference TRBV11-2 and TRBJ2-6 for the parts outside the CDR3, the full variable domain is EAGVAQSPRYKIIEKRQSVAFWCNPISGHATLYWYQQILGQGPKLLIQFQNNGVVDDSQLPKDRFSAERLKGVDSTLKIQPAKLEDSAVYLCASSLPPGDSGANVLTFGAGSRLTVL.